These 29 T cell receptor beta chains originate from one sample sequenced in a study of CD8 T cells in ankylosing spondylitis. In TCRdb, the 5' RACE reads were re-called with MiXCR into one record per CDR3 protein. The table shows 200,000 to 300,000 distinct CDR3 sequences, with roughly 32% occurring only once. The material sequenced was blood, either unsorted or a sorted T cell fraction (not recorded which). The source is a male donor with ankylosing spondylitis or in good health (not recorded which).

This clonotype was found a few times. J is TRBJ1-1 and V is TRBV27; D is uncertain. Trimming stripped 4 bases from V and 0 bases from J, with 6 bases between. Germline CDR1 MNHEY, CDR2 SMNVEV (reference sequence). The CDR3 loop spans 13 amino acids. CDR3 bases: TGTGCCAGCAGTTGGCAGCTGAACACTGAAGCTTTCTTT. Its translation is CASSWQLNTEAFF.

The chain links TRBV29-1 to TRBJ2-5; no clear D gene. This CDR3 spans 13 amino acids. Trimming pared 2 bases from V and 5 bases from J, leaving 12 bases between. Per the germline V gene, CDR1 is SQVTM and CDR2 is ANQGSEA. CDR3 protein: CSVEPGREETQYF. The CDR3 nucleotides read TGCAGCGTTGAACCCGGCAGAGAGGAGACCCAGTACTTC.

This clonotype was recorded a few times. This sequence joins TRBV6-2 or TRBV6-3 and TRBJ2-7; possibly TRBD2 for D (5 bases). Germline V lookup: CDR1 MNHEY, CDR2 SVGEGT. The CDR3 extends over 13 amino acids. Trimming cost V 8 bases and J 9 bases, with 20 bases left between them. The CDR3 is CASEDSALWGQYF. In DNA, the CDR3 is TGTGCCAGCGAGGACTCCGCTCTATGGGGGCAGTACTTC.

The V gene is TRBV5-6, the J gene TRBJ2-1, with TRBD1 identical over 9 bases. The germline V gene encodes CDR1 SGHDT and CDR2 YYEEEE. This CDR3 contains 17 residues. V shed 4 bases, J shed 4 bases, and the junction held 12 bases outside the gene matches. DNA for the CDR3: TGTGCCAGCAGCCGTTTCGTAAGGACAGGGGATTACAATGAGCAGTTCTTC. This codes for CASSRFVRTGDYNEQFF.

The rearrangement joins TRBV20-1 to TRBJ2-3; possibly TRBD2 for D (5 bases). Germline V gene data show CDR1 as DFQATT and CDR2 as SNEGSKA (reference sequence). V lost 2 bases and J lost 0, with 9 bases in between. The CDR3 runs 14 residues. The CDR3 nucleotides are TGCAGTGCTAGACCGGGATTTAGCACAGATACGCAGTATTTT. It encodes CSARPGFSTDTQYF.

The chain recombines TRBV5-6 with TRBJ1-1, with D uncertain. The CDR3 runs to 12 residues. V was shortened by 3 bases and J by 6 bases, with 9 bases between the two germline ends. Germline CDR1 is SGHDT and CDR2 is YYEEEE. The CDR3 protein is CASSSDVSEAFF. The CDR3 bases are TGTGCCAGCAGCTCAGATGTGTCTGAAGCTTTCTTT.

The CDR3 sequence: CSATVPGLITDTQYF. For the CDR3, the DNA is TGCAGTGCTACAGTCCCGGGACTCATAACAGATACGCAGTATTTT. The chain is built from TRBV20-1 and TRBJ2-3; D is possibly TRBD2 (6 bases). The germline V and J ends were trimmed by 4 bases and 3 bases, with 17 bases remaining between them. Germline loops: CDR1 DFQATT, CDR2 SNEGSKA (reference sequence). CDR3 length equals 15 residues.

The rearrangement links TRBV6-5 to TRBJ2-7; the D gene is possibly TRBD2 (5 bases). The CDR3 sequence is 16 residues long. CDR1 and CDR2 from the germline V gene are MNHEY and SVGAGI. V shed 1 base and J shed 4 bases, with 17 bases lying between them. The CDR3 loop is CASSYFVGMRDYEQYF. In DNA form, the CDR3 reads TGTGCCAGCAGTTACTTCGTCGGAATGAGGGATTACGAGCAGTACTTC.

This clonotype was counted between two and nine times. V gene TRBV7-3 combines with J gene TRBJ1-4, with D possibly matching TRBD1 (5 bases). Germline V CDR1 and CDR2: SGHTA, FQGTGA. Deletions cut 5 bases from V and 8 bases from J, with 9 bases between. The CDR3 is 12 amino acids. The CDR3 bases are TGTGCCAGCAGCGGACAACAGGAAAAACTGTTTTTT. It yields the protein CASSGQQEKLFF. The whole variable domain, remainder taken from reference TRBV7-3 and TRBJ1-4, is GAGVSQTPSNKVTEKGKYVELRCDPISGHTALYWYRQSLGQGPEFLIYFQGTGAADDSGLPNDRFFAVRPEGSVSTLKIQRTERGDSAVYLCASSGQQEKLFFGSGTQLSVL.

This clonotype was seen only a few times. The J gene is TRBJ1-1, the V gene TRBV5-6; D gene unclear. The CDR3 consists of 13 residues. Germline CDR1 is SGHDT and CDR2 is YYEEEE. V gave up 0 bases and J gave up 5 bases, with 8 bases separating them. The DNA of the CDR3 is TGTGCCAGCAGCTTGGTCCAGGCTACTGAAGCTTTCTTT. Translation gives CASSLVQATEAFF.

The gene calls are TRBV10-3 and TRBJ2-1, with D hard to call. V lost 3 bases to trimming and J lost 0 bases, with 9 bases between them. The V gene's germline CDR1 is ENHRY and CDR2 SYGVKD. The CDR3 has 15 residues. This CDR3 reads CAISDRASSYNEQFF. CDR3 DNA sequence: TGTGCCATCAGTGATAGGGCGAGCTCCTACAATGAGCAGTTCTTC.

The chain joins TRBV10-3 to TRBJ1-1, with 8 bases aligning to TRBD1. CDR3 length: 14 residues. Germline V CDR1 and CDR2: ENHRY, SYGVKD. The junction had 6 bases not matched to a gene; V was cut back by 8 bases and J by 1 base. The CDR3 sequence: CAIADRATNTEAFF. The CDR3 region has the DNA TGTGCCATCGCGGACAGGGCAACGAACACTGAAGCTTTCTTT.

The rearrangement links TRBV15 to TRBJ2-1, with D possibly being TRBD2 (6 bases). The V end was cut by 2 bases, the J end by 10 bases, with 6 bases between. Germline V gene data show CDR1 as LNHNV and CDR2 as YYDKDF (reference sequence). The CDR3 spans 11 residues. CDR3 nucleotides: TGTGCCACCAGCAGACGGGAGGAGCAGTTCTTC. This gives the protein CATSRREEQFF.

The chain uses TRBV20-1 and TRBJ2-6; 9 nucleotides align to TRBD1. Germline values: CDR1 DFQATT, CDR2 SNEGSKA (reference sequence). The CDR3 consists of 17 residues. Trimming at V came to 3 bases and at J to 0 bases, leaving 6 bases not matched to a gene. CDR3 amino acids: CSASIGTGFSGANVLTF. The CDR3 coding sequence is TGCAGTGCTAGTATTGGGACAGGGTTCTCTGGGGCCAACGTCCTGACTTTC.

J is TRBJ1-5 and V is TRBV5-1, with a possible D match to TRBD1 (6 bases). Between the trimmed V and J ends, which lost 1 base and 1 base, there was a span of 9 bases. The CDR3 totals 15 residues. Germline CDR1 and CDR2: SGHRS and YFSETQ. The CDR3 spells CASSLLGASNQPQHF. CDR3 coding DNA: TGCGCCAGCAGCTTGTTGGGGGCGAGCAATCAGCCCCAGCATTTT.

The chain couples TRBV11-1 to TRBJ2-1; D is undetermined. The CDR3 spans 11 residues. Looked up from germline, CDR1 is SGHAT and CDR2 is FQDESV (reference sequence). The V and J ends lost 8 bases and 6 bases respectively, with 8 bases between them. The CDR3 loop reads CASGISNEQFF. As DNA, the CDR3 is TGTGCCAGCGGCATCTCCAATGAGCAGTTCTTC.

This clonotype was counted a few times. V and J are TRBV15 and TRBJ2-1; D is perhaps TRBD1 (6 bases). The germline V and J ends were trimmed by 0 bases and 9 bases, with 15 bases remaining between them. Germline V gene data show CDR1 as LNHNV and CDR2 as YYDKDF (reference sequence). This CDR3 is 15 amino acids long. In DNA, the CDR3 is TGTGCCACCAGCAGAGATTGGGACACCAAGGTTGAGCAGTTCTTC. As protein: CATSRDWDTKVEQFF.

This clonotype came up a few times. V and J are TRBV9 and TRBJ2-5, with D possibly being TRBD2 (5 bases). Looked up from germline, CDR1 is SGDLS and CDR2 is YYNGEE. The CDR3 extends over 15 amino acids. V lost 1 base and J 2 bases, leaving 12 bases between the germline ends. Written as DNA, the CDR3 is TGTGCCAGCAGCGTAACACCTAGCCCACAAGAGACCCAGTACTTC. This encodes CASSVTPSPQETQYF.

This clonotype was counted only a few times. The CDR3 here is CSGLGHFTDTQYF. CDR3 bases: TGCAGCGGCTTGGGACATTTCACAGATACGCAGTATTTT. The V and J genes are TRBV29-1 and TRBJ2-3; D may be TRBD1 (6 bases). Germline assignment: CDR1 SQVTM and CDR2 ANQGSEA. Trimming removed 7 bases from V and 2 bases from J, with 13 bases in between. This CDR3 is 13 amino acids long.

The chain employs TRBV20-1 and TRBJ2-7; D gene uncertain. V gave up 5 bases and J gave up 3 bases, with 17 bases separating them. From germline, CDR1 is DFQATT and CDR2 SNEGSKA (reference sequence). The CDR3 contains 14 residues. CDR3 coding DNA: TGCAGTGCTTTTACCGTCGGGCAGGACTACGAGCAGTACTTC. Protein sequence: CSAFTVGQDYEQYF.

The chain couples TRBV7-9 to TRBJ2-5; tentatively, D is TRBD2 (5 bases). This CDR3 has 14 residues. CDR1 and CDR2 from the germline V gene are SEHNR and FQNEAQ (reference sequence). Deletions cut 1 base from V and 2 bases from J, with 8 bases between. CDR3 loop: CASSLVAQQETQYF. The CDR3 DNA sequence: TGTGCCAGCAGCTTAGTAGCGCAGCAAGAGACCCAGTACTTC.

The CDR3: CSVNVSPGELFF. The CDR3 bases are TGCAGCGTTAATGTTTCCCCCGGGGAGCTGTTTTTT. The rearrangement links TRBV29-1 to TRBJ2-2, with no clear D. The CDR3 has 12 residues. Trimming took off 5 bases at V and 6 bases at J, with 10 bases between the two ends. From germline, CDR1 is SQVTM and CDR2 ANQGSEA.

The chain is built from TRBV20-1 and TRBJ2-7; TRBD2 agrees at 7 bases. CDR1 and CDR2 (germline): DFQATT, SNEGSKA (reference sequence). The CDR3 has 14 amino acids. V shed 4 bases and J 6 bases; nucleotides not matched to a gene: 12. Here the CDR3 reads CSAKPGLFPFEQYF. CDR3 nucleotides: TGCAGTGCTAAACCGGGACTATTCCCTTTCGAGCAGTACTTC.

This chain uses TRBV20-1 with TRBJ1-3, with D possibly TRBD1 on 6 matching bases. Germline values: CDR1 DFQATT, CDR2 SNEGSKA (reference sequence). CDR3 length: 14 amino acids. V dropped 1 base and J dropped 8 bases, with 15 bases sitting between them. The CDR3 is CSARAPTGADTIYF. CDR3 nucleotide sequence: TGCAGTGCTAGAGCGCCGACAGGAGCGGACACCATATATTTT.

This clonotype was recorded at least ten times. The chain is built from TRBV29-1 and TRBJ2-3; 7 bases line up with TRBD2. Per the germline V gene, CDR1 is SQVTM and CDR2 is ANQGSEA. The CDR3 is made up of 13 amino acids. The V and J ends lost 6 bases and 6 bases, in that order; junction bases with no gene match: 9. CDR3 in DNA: TGCAGCGTGGTGGGGGGGATAGGGGATACGCAGTATTTT. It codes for CSVVGGIGDTQYF.

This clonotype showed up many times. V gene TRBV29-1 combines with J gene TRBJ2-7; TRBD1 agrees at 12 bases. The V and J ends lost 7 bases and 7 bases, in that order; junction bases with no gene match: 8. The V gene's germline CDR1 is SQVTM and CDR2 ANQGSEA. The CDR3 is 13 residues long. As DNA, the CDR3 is TGCAGCGCACCGGGACAGGGGGCGGGTGAGCAGTACTTC. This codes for CSAPGQGAGEQYF.

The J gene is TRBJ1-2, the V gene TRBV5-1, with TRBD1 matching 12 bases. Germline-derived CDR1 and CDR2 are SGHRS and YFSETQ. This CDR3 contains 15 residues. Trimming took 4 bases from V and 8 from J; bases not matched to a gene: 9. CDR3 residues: CASSTPGQGAFGYTF. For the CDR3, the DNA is TGCGCCAGCAGCACTCCGGGACAGGGGGCGTTCGGCTACACCTTC.

The CDR3 loop is CASNPQGASSGANVLTF. As DNA, the CDR3 is TGTGCCAGCAACCCTCAGGGGGCCTCCTCTGGGGCCAACGTCCTGACTTTC. This chain uses TRBV28 with TRBJ2-6; 8 nucleotides align to TRBD1. The CDR3 is 17 amino acids. Germline CDR1 reads MDHEN; CDR2 reads SYDVKM. After removal of 7 bases from V and 0 bases from J, the junction contained 8 bases not matched to a gene.

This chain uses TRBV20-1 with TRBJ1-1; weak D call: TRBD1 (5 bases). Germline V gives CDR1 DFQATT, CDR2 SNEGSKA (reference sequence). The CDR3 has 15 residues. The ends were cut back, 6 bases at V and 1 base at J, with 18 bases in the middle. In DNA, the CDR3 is TGCAGTGCCCCAAAGGAGGGGCGGGCGAACACTGAAGCTTTCTTT. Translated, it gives CSAPKEGRANTEAFF.